This T cell receptor beta chain was recovered during a study of Ad26.COV2.S vaccination and SARS-CoV-2 variants. Overall study context: Donor was in the COV1001 Ad26.COV2.S trial arm.

Treatment indicated: around 19 received Ad26.COV2.S at low or high dose, single or two shots; 5 received placebo; per-sample allocation not given. Specimen acquisition occurred on day 63 following the initial vaccine or placebo injection. V lost 3 bases to trimming and J lost 8 bases, with 23 bases between them. The CDR3 totals 17 residues. CDR1 is SGHVS, CDR2 FNYEAQ, per germline. Notes on this clone: Its target is unknown.

Profiling relied on immunoSEQ multiplex PCR, and the TCRdb table lists in-frame clones only, not all of them. The sample shows roughly 510,000 clones, approximately 90% of them seen only once. General study findings and limits: Placebo recipients trailed vaccine recipients in spike-specific TCR breadth.

The gene calls are TRBV7-6 and TRBJ2-1; D tentatively reads TRBD1 or TRBD2 (5 bases each). This receptor was identified in a person aged 18-65 years who received the Ad26.COV2.S COVID-19 vaccine or a placebo. The sequencing here drew on peripheral blood, taken in a trial of Ad26.COV2.S vaccine versus placebo. Here the CDR3 reads CASSFTEGLRETDEQFF. The CDR3 DNA sequence: TGTGCCAGCAGCTTCACAGAGGGGCTTAGAGAAACCGATGAGCAGTTCTTC.